These 14 T cell receptor beta chains originate from one sample sequenced in a study of human T cells and chemical hapten exposure. A single record per CDR3 protein comes from TCRdb applying MiXCR to the RACE reads. The sample contains tens of thousands of distinct CDR3 sequences, roughly 9.2% of which appear only once. This sample's time point: patch test 1, 2 weeks after DPC sensitization. Regarding treatment: therapeutic diphenylcyclopropenone sensitization with weekly scalp DPC. The sequencing used whole blood, collected in connection with sensitization to the hapten diphenylcyclopropenone (DPC). These receptors were obtained from a woman aged 40 to 50 with alopecia areata. Some clones in this sample may be carry-over from other donors' samples.

The table lists this clonotype with a few counts. The V gene is TRBV7-9, the J gene TRBJ2-2; no firm D call. This CDR3 is 12 amino acids long. The germline CDR1 and CDR2 sequences are SEHNR and FQNEAQ (reference sequence). V lost 3 bases and J lost 6, with 5 bases in between. CDR3 coding DNA: TGTGCCAGCAGCTTGGAACCCGGGGAGCTGTTTTTT. Translated: CASSLEPGELFF.

This clonotype was counted many times. The chain uses TRBV3-1 and TRBJ2-7; D might be TRBD1 (6 bases). The V gene lost 6 bases and the J gene lost 1 base, with 10 bases spanning the gap. CDR1 and CDR2 (germline): LGHDT, YNNKEL (reference sequence). The CDR3 loop spans 13 amino acids. The CDR3 region is CASRLRGSYEQYF. Here the CDR3 DNA reads TGTGCCAGCAGACTAAGGGGGTCCTACGAGCAGTACTTC.

This clonotype appeared many times. The V call is TRBV7-9, the J call TRBJ2-2, with no clear D. The germline V gene has CDR1 SEHNR and CDR2 FQNEAQ (reference sequence). CDR3 length: 15 amino acids. The ends were cut back, 1 base at V and 6 bases at J, with 12 bases in the middle. Here the CDR3 DNA reads TGTGCCAGCAGCTTAGACCCTAGAAAGTCCGGGGAGCTGTTTTTT. This encodes CASSLDPRKSGELFF.

The table lists this clonotype with many counts. V is TRBV9 and J is TRBJ1-5; D uncertain. CDR1 and CDR2 (germline): SGDLS, YYNGEE. Trimming pared 4 bases from V and 2 bases from J, leaving 7 bases between. This CDR3 contains 13 residues. The CDR3 spells CASSREGNQPQHF. CDR3 nucleotide sequence: TGTGCCAGCAGCCGCGAAGGCAATCAGCCCCAGCATTTT.

J is TRBJ2-4 and V is TRBV12-3 or TRBV12-4; 9 nucleotides line up with TRBD1. This CDR3 spans 14 amino acids. V lost 7 bases, J lost 6 bases, and 7 bases stayed unmatched. The CDR3 nucleotides read TGTGCCAGCAAGTTGAGACAGGGGGGAAACATTCAGTACTTC. The encoded protein is CASKLRQGGNIQYF.

This clonotype was recorded many times. This rearrangement joins TRBV20-1 to TRBJ2-7; D is possibly TRBD1 (5 bases). V lost 3 bases and J 2 bases, leaving 11 bases between the germline ends. The CDR3 is 13 amino acids. Germline CDR1 DFQATT, CDR2 SNEGSKA (reference sequence). CDR3 loop: CSASDSWTYEQYF. CDR3 DNA sequence: TGCAGTGCTAGTGACAGTTGGACCTACGAGCAGTACTTC.

This clonotype appeared a single time. Its ends do not fully match the called genes, so a read error is possible. V usage is TRBV7-9 and J usage is TRBJ2-3; the match to TRBD2 covers 12 bases. This CDR3 spans 16 amino acids. Germline-derived CDR1 and CDR2 are SEHNR and FQNEAQ (reference sequence). CDR3 loop: CASSATRLAGGDTQYF. In nucleotides, the CDR3 is TGTGCCAGCAGCGCTACCCGCCTAGCGGGGGGGGATACGCAGTATTTC. Combining the CDR3 with reference TRBV7-9 and TRBJ2-3 gives the whole variable domain DTGVSQNPRHKITKRGQNVTFRCDPISEHNRLYWYRQTLGQGPEFLTYFQNEAQLEKSRLLSDRFSAERPKGSFSTLEIQRTEQGDSAMYLCASSATRLAGGDTQYFGPGTRLTVL.

This clonotype was detected many times. The chain couples TRBV9 to TRBJ2-1; no firm D call. This CDR3 is 14 amino acids long. The germline V gene encodes CDR1 SGDLS and CDR2 YYNGEE. V lost 0 bases and J lost 4, with 8 bases in between. CDR3 DNA: TGTGCCAGCAGCGTAGGTCAGCTTTACAATGAGCAGTTCTTC. Translated: CASSVGQLYNEQFF.

This clonotype was observed a few times. Written as DNA, the CDR3 is TGCGCCAGCGGTTGCGGGGACAACAATGAGCAGTTCTTC. This translates into CASGCGDNNEQFF. The chain is built from TRBV23-1 and TRBJ2-1, with D perhaps matching TRBD1 or TRBD2 (6 bases each). TRBV23-1 is treated as an ORF (open reading frame) with a function not yet certain. This CDR3 comprises 13 residues. Trimming pared 8 bases from V and 5 bases from J, leaving 13 bases between.

This chain uses TRBV5-5 with TRBJ1-1; D is ambiguous. The CDR3 runs 12 residues. Germline CDR1 SGHKS, CDR2 YYEKEE (reference sequence). V shed 1 base and J shed 11 bases, with 12 bases lying between them. CDR3 region: CASSLLDSEAFF. The CDR3 nucleotides are TGTGCCAGCAGCTTGCTAGACTCGGAGGCTTTCTTT. Full variable domain (outside the CDR3, taken from reference TRBV5-5 and TRBJ1-1): DAGVTQSPTHLIKTRGQQVTLRCSPISGHKSVSWYQQVLGQGPQFIFQYYEKEERGRGNFPDRFSARQFPNYSSELNVNALLLGDSALYLCASSLLDSEAFFGQGTRLTVV.

This clonotype was detected many times. The gene calls are TRBV6-4 and TRBJ2-2; 9 nucleotides match TRBD1. CDR3 size: 16 residues. Germline CDR1 reads MRHNA; CDR2 reads SNTAGT. The junction had 2 bases not matched to a gene; V was cut back by 0 bases and J by 3 bases. In DNA, the CDR3 is TGTGCCAGCAGTGACTCGGGACAGGGAGACACCGGGGAGCTGTTTTTT. This gives the protein CASSDSGQGDTGELFF.

The gene calls are TRBV12-3 or TRBV12-4 and TRBJ1-5; D unresolved. There are 13 residues in the CDR3. V lost 6 bases and J 5 bases, leaving 11 bases between the germline ends. The CDR3 reads CASSHLGDQPQHF. The CDR3 DNA reads as TGTGCCAGCAGCCATCTGGGCGATCAGCCCCAGCATTTT.

This clonotype was recorded many times. This chain uses TRBV24-1 with TRBJ2-5, with TRBD2 matching 11 bases. The germline gives CDR1 KGHDR, CDR2 SFDVKD. This CDR3 spans 15 amino acids. V lost 3 bases, J lost 3 bases, and 2 bases stayed unmatched. The CDR3 spells CATSDGTSGEETQYF. DNA of the CDR3: TGTGCCACCAGTGATGGGACTAGCGGAGAAGAGACCCAGTACTTC.

This clonotype was recorded many times. The chain joins TRBV6-2 or TRBV6-3 to TRBJ2-1, with 7 bases aligning to TRBD1. There are 15 residues in the CDR3. Germline V gene sequence: CDR1 MNHEY, CDR2 SVGEGT. Trimming cost V 4 bases and J 3 bases; bases outside gene matches: 6. The chain's CDR3 is CASSSGTVLYNEQFF. DNA of the CDR3: TGTGCCAGCAGTTCTGGGACAGTACTCTACAATGAGCAGTTCTTC.